A selection of T cell receptor beta chains follows, all from one sample in a study of control samples from healthy donors and cancer patients. Assay used: immunoSEQ multiplex PCR; TCRdb lists only in-frame clones, some missing. This table holds about 72,000 clones, 80% to 95% found once. Sequencing was performed on blood. These receptors all come from a woman aged 55-69 years in good health. Each CDR3 is given with its conserved first and last residue. D genes are given only for firm matches. Clone sizes are given selectively: once, few, many, or a class where the clone is expanded.

V gene	D gene	J gene	clone size	CDR3 protein	CDR3 DNA
TRBV5-4	TRBD1	TRBJ2-1	few	CASSTQGADEQFF	TGTGCCAGCAGCACCCAGGGGGCCGATGAGCAGTTCTTC
TRBV7-2	TRBD1	TRBJ2-7	NA	CASSPNGAGTGLYEQYF	TGTGCCAGCAGCCCCAACGGGGCGGGGACAGGGCTTTACGAGCAGTACTTC
TRBV6-1	NA	TRBJ1-2	NA	CASSEGGGVSGYTF	TGTGCCAGCAGTGAAGGAGGGGGGGTCTCTGGCTACACCTTC
TRBV7-9	NA	TRBJ1-1	NA	CASSLAQSTEAFF	TGTGCCAGCAGCCTTGCCCAGTCCACTGAAGCTTTCTTT
TRBV7-2	NA	TRBJ1-5	NA	CASSSVGQPQHF	TGTGCCAGCAGCTCGGTGGGTCAGCCCCAGCATTTT
TRBV30	TRBD1	TRBJ1-2	NA	CAWRTGGVYGYTF	TGTGCCTGGAGGACAGGGGGGGTCTATGGCTACACCTTC
TRBV9	TRBD1	TRBJ1-2	NA	CASSVDRVRGYYGYTF	TGTGCCAGCAGCGTAGACAGGGTCAGGGGGTACTATGGCTACACCTTC
TRBV19	TRBD1	TRBJ1-1	NA	CASSGQANTEAFF	TGTGCCAGTAGCGGACAGGCGAACACTGAAGCTTTCTTT
TRBV6-5	TRBD2	TRBJ2-2	NA	CASTPVAGVTGELFF	TGTGCCAGCACCCCGGTAGCGGGAGTAACCGGGGAGCTGTTTTTT
TRBV6-6	NA	TRBJ2-3	NA	CASSSPASGTDTQYF	TGTGCCAGCAGTTCCCCGGCTAGCGGCACAGATACGCAGTATTTT
TRBV4-2	TRBD2	TRBJ2-5	NA	CASSQALAGVIAQETQYF	TGTGCCAGCAGCCAAGCACTAGCGGGAGTCATCGCCCAAGAGACCCAGTACTTC
TRBV10-3	TRBD2	TRBJ2-7	NA	CAISSGVAYEQYF	TGTGCCATTTCGAGCGGGGTGGCCTACGAGCAGTACTTC
TRBV24-1	NA	TRBJ2-2	NA	CATSDIGIPGELFF	TGTGCCACCAGTGATATTGGAATACCCGGGGAGCTGTTTTTT
TRBV28	NA	TRBJ1-1	NA	CASSGGREAFF	TGTGCCAGCAGTGGCGGCAGGGAAGCTTTCTTT
TRBV2	TRBD1	TRBJ1-1	NA	CASSEQGAITEAFF	TGTGCCAGCAGCGAACAGGGGGCGATCACTGAAGCTTTCTTT
TRBV19	TRBD1	TRBJ1-2	NA	CASSTARTGLYGYTF	TGTGCCAGTAGTACTGCTCGGACAGGGCTTTATGGCTACACCTTC
TRBV18	TRBD2	TRBJ2-7	NA	CASSPAGAAYEQYF	TGTGCCAGCTCACCCGCGGGAGCGGCGTACGAGCAGTACTTC
TRBV6-2/TRBV6-3	NA	TRBJ2-7	NA	CASSPKTYEQYF	TGTGCCAGCAGCCCTAAAACCTACGAGCAGTACTTC
TRBV19	TRBD1	TRBJ1-4	NA	CASNTPGTGVATNEKLFF	TGTGCCAGTAACACTCCCGGGACAGGAGTCGCAACTAATGAAAAACTGTTTTTT
TRBV27	NA	TRBJ1-1	NA	CASRPHKLNTEAFF	TGTGCCAGCAGACCACACAAGTTGAACACTGAAGCTTTCTTT
TRBV2	TRBD1	TRBJ2-3	NA	CASSRQGARPDTQYF	TGTGCCAGCAGCCGACAGGGGGCTAGACCAGATACGCAGTATTTT
TRBV6-5	NA	TRBJ2-7	NA	CASSKTTGSSDEQYF	TGTGCCAGCAGCAAGACTACAGGGTCGAGCGACGAGCAGTACTTC
TRBV7-9	NA	TRBJ2-5	NA	CASSFGLLQETQYF	TGTGCCAGCAGCTTCGGACTACTCCAAGAGACCCAGTACTTC
TRBV7-9	NA	TRBJ2-5	NA	CASSPRGGREEETQYF	TGTGCCAGCAGCCCGAGGGGGGGTAGGGAAGAAGAGACCCAGTACTTC
TRBV5-6	TRBD1	TRBJ2-7	NA	CASSLAPGQGKMSDEQYF	TGTGCCAGCAGCTTGGCCCCGGGACAGGGGAAGATGAGCGACGAGCAGTACTTC
TRBV10-2	NA	TRBJ2-7	large	CASSDSGQGYEQYF	TGCGCCAGCAGTGATAGCGGCCAGGGTTACGAGCAGTACTTC
TRBV28	NA	TRBJ2-7	NA	CASERGVRGFYEQYF	TGTGCCTCCGAGAGGGGGGTTCGGGGGTTCTACGAGCAGTACTTC
TRBV24-1	NA	TRBJ1-5	NA	CATSGRDQPQHF	TGTGCCACCAGTGGGAGGGATCAGCCCCAGCATTTT
TRBV18	NA	TRBJ2-1	NA	CASSPFEETYNEQFF	TGTGCCAGCTCACCATTCGAGGAAACCTACAATGAGCAGTTCTTC
TRBV15	NA	TRBJ1-2	once	CATSRESNRAAGYTF	TGTGCCACCAGCAGAGAGAGTAACAGGGCGGCTGGCTACACCTTC
TRBV6-2/TRBV6-3	TRBD2	TRBJ2-1	NA	CASSPRTSGRIDEQFF	TGTGCCAGCAGCCCGAGGACTAGCGGGAGGATTGATGAGCAGTTCTTC
TRBV10-3	NA	TRBJ1-4	NA	CAISESGLQAYNEKLFF	TGTGCCATCAGTGAGTCGGGTCTACAGGCTTATAATGAAAAACTGTTTTTT
TRBV30	TRBD1	TRBJ1-6	NA	CAWRPTGTGAASPLHF	TGTGCCTGGAGACCGACCGGGACAGGGGCGGCCTCACCCCTCCACTTT
TRBV18	NA	TRBJ1-4	NA	CASSAVRGATNEKLFF	TGTGCCAGCTCAGCGGTTAGGGGAGCAACTAATGAAAAACTGTTTTTT
TRBV2	NA	TRBJ1-1	NA	CASSDDSPTEAFF	TGTGCCAGCAGTGACGACTCACCCACTGAAGCTTTCTTT
TRBV7-9	NA	TRBJ2-1	NA	CASSPRQAYNEQFF	TGTGCCAGCAGCCCCCGACAGGCCTACAATGAGCAGTTCTTC
TRBV28	NA	TRBJ1-2	NA	CASSPNYGYTF	TGTGCCAGCAGCCCTAACTATGGCTACACCTTC
TRBV29-1	TRBD1	TRBJ1-1	NA	CSVEGGGAGTEAFF	TGCAGCGTTGAAGGAGGGGGCGCAGGGACTGAAGCTTTCTTT
TRBV5-8	TRBD2	TRBJ2-6	NA	CARSAGGGSGANVLTF	TGTGCCCGCAGCGCCGGGGGGGGTTCTGGGGCCAACGTCCTGACTTTC
TRBV18	TRBD2	TRBJ2-3	NA	CASSPDGRGNANTQYF	TGTGCCAGCTCACCGGACGGGAGGGGAAATGCGAATACGCAGTATTTT
TRBV18	NA	TRBJ2-7	NA	CASSPPVTYEQYF	TGTGCCAGCTCACCCCCGGTAACCTACGAGCAGTACTTC
TRBV28	TRBD2	TRBJ2-5	NA	CASSHMSAGGKQETQYF	TGTGCCAGCAGTCACATGTCGGCGGGAGGGAAACAAGAGACCCAGTACTTC
TRBV2	NA	TRBJ1-1	NA	CASSNREGTEAFF	TGTGCCAGCAGTAACAGGGAAGGCACTGAAGCTTTCTTT
TRBV3-1/TRBV3-2	NA	TRBJ2-1	NA	CASSQDGGRWGYNEQFF	TGTGCCAGCAGCCAAGATGGGGGCCGATGGGGTTATAATGAGCAGTTCTTC
TRBV9	NA	TRBJ1-1	NA	CASSPRGNTEAFF	TGTGCCAGCAGCCCACGGGGGAACACTGAAGCTTTCTTT
TRBV9	NA	TRBJ1-3	NA	CASSGRDRLAGNTIYF	TGTGCCAGCAGCGGCCGCGACAGGCTGGCTGGAAACACCATATATTTT
TRBV28	TRBD2	TRBJ2-7	NA	CASSNSGGIQQYF	TGTGCCAGCAGCAACTCGGGAGGGATTCAGCAGTACTTC
TRBV5-1	NA	TRBJ1-1	NA	CASSFVGGEGTEAFF	TGCGCCAGCAGCTTCGTGGGTGGGGAGGGAACTGAAGCTTTCTTT
TRBV5-4	NA	TRBJ2-3	NA	CASSAPGAGTDTQYF	TGTGCCAGCAGCGCCCCCGGAGCGGGCACAGATACGCAGTATTTT
TRBV28	TRBD1	TRBJ2-5	NA	CASSLYYGTVETQYF	TGTGCCAGCAGTTTATACTACGGGACAGTAGAGACCCAGTACTTC